The 13 T cell receptor beta chains listed next were all sequenced from one sample in a study of cytomegalovirus exposure and HLA in healthy donors. The PCR used 60 Vbeta and 13 Jbeta primers. TCRdb's copy holds only in-frame clones and misses some; the assay was immunoSEQ multiplex PCR. The sample carries approximately 160,000 clones, about 84% recorded once. Sequenced sample: PBMCs. The receptors originated from a man between 18 and 29 years old in good health and CMV-seronegative.

V is TRBV11-1 and J is TRBJ2-5, with D unresolved. CDR1 is SGHAT and CDR2 is FQDESV in the germline V gene (reference sequence). The ends were cut back, 1 base at V and 5 bases at J, with 8 bases in the middle. This CDR3 has 13 residues. For the CDR3, the DNA is TGTGCCAGCAGCTTAGATCTGGAGGAGACCCAGTACTTC. This sequence encodes CASSLDLEETQYF.

The chain joins TRBV4-3 to TRBJ2-7; 8 nucleotides align to TRBD2. Germline lookup yields CDR1 LGHNA and CDR2 YSLEER. This CDR3 region has 15 residues. V was clipped by 2 bases and J by 0 bases; unmatched bases: 3. The CDR3 nucleotides read TGCGCCAGCAGCCAAACTAGCGGCAGCTCCTACGAGCAGTACTTC. As protein: CASSQTSGSSYEQYF.

CDR3 nucleotide sequence: TGTGCCAGCAGTCTTCGACTAGCGGCCTACGAGCAGTACTTC. The encoded protein is CASSLRLAAYEQYF. The rearrangement links TRBV27 to TRBJ2-7; 9 bases are shared with TRBD2. Germline V gene sequence: CDR1 MNHEY, CDR2 SMNVEV (reference sequence). Trimming removed 5 bases from V and 2 bases from J; junction bases left unmatched: 4. This CDR3 is built from 14 residues.

The gene calls are TRBV10-3 and TRBJ2-5, with TRBD1 as a possible D gene (6 bases). CDR1 ENHRY and CDR2 SYGVKD come from the germline V gene. The CDR3 is 13 residues long. V lost 9 bases to trimming and J lost 1 base, with 12 bases between them. The CDR3 spells CAISTGSQETQYF. The CDR3, as DNA: TGTGCCATTAGCACAGGGAGCCAAGAGACCCAGTACTTC.

The sample holds a few counts of this clone. V usage is TRBV2 and J usage is TRBJ2-7, with TRBD1 matching 7 bases. Germline-derived CDR1 and CDR2 are SNHLY and FYNNEI. CDR3 length: 11 residues. V shed 2 bases, J shed 13 bases, and the junction held 5 bases outside the gene matches. The CDR3 DNA follows: TGTGCCAGCAGTGAAAGGGGGACAGTCTACTTC. Translation gives CASSERGTVYF.

The chain couples TRBV7-9 to TRBJ1-2; D is ambiguous. V lost 1 base and J lost 8, with 8 bases in between. The CDR3 length is 12 residues. Per the germline V gene, CDR1 is SEHNR and CDR2 is FQNEAQ (reference sequence). CDR3 sequence (DNA): TGTGCCAGCAGCTTAGAACTAAGAGGCTACACCTTC. It codes for CASSLELRGYTF. Looking up the rest from reference TRBV7-9 and TRBJ1-2 gives the full variable domain: DTGVSQNPRHKITKRGQNVTFRCDPISEHNRLYWYRQTLGQGPEFLTYFQNEAQLEKSRLLSDRFSAERPKGSFSTLEIQRTEQGDSAMYLCASSLELRGYTFGSGTRLTVV.

As regards this clone: An end of the junction does not agree with germline; a read error may underlie this. This chain links TRBV7-9 with TRBJ1-4, with 9 bases matching TRBD1. The germline CDR1 and CDR2 sequences are SEHNR and FQNEAQ (reference sequence). The length of the CDR3 is 13 residues. The CDR3 DNA reads as TGTTCCAGCAGCCGACAGGGGGAGGGAAAACTGTTTTTT. It specifies CSSSRQGEGKLFF. The full variable domain, rest sourced from reference TRBV7-9 and TRBJ1-4, is DTGVSQNPRHKITKRGQNVTFRCDPISEHNRLYWYRQTLGQGPEFLTYFQNEAQLEKSRLLSDRFSAERPKGSFSTLEIQRTEQGDSAMYLCSSSRQGEGKLFFGSGTQLSVL.

This clone was seen only once. This chain links TRBV30 with TRBJ1-1; the match to TRBD1 covers 9 bases. V was pared by 4 bases and J by 7 bases, with 4 bases of the junction left unmatched. CDR3 length: 12 amino acids. Germline V gene sequence: CDR1 GTSNPN, CDR2 SVGIG (reference sequence). DNA for the CDR3: TGTGCCTGGAAACAGGGGGCCGTTGAAGCTTTCTTT. Translated, it gives CAWKQGAVEAFF.

V gene TRBV7-9 combines with J gene TRBJ2-5; 7 nucleotides align to TRBD1. This CDR3 has 12 amino acids. V shed 8 bases and J 5 bases; nucleotides not matched to a gene: 5. CDR1 is SEHNR, CDR2 FQNEAQ, per germline (reference sequence). CDR3 protein: CASATGLETQYF. The CDR3 coding sequence is TGTGCCAGCGCGACAGGGCTGGAGACCCAGTACTTC. Using reference TRBV7-9 and TRBJ2-5 for the parts outside the CDR3, the full variable domain is DTGVSQNPRHKITKRGQNVTFRCDPISEHNRLYWYRQTLGQGPEFLTYFQNEAQLEKSRLLSDRFSAERPKGSFSTLEIQRTEQGDSAMYLCASATGLETQYFGPGTRLLVL.

V is TRBV27 and J is TRBJ1-3; the match to TRBD1 covers 9 bases. Germline V gives CDR1 MNHEY, CDR2 SMNVEV (reference sequence). V trimming: 5 bases; J trimming: 3 bases; junction bases outside the gene matches: 5. The CDR3 extends over 15 amino acids. The CDR3: CASSQGTGYGNTIYF. DNA for the CDR3: TGTGCCAGCAGTCAGGGGACAGGGTATGGAAACACCATATATTTT.

The chain has TRBV7-8 and TRBJ1-1; 7 nucleotides match TRBD1. The CDR3 sequence is 15 residues long. Germline V gene data show CDR1 as SGHVS and CDR2 as FQNEAQ. The V and J ends lost 1 base and 4 bases, in that order; junction bases with no gene match: 6. The CDR3 loop is CASSLEGTVVTEAFF. CDR3 sequence (DNA): TGTGCCAGCAGCTTAGAAGGGACAGTTGTCACTGAAGCTTTCTTT.

This CDR3 is CASSQEGLQEDTQYF. For the CDR3, the DNA is TGCGCCAGCAGCCAAGAGGGACTTCAGGAGGATACGCAGTATTTT. The chain links TRBV4-3 to TRBJ2-3; TRBD2 is a possible D gene (6 bases). This CDR3 contains 15 residues. Germline CDR1 and CDR2: LGHNA and YSLEER. Between the trimmed V and J ends, which lost 0 bases and 6 bases, there was a span of 13 bases.

The CDR3 loop reads CASSRGQGMVNSNEQFF. Here the CDR3 DNA reads TGTGCCAGCAGTCGCGGACAGGGTATGGTCAATAGCAATGAGCAGTTCTTC. This chain uses TRBV11-3 with TRBJ2-1, with 8 bases that match TRBD1. With V trimmed by 6 bases and J by 6 bases, 16 bases remained unmatched. Germline CDR1 SGHNT, CDR2 YENEEA. The CDR3 length is 17 residues. Full variable domain (missing parts from reference TRBV11-3 and TRBJ2-1): EAGVVQSPRYKIIEKKQPVAFWCNPISGHNTLYWYLQNLGQGPELLIRYENEEAVDDSQLPKDRFSAERLKGVDSTLKIQPAELGDSAVYLCASSRGQGMVNSNEQFFGPGTRLTVL.